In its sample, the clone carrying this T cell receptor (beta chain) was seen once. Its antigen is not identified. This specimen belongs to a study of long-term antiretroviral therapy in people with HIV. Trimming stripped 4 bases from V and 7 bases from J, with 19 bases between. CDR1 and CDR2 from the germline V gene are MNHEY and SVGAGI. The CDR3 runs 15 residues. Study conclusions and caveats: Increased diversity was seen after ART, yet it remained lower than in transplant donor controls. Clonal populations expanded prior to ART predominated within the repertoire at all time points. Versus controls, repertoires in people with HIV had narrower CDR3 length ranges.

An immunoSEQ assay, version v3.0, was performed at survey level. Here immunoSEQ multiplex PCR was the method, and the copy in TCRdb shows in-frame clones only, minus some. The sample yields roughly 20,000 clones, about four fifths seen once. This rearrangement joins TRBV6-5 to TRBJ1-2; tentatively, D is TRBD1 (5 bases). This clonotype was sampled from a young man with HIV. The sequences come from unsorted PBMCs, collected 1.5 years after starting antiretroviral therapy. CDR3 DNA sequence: TGTGCCAGCAGTTTAGGGGACCGAGCGAGGAGTGGCTACACCTTC. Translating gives CASSLGDRARSGYTF.